This TCR beta chain was profiled in a study of blood T cells in healthy people across ages. Overall study findings and caveats: Percentage of naive T cells showed a strong correlation with TCR beta diversity. Estimated diversity, derived from one million T cells, was regarded as an underestimate. Long-lived donors had more naive CD4+ cells and higher diversity than aged donors.

A word on this clonotype: The antigen is undetermined.

Primed by a sample-barcoded 5' primer and a J-beta primer mix, a second PCR proceeded for roughly 7 to 11 cycles. MiXCR, run by TCRdb on the 5' RACE reads, gives a single entry per CDR3 protein. The data contain 910,000 or so distinct CDR3 sequences, around 54% of them seen just once; the ten biggest clones take up over 20%. Germline V gene sequence: CDR1 MNHEY, CDR2 SMNVEV (reference sequence). The CDR3 is made up of 17 amino acids. The junction had 14 bases not matched to a gene; V was cut back by 3 bases and J by 4 bases. This chain connects TRBV27 to TRBJ1-2; 7 bases match TRBD1. The source is a woman in her fifties or sixties in good health. Sample: blood. The DNA for the CDR3 is TGTGCCAGCAGTTTCGACAGGGTGGTCGGTCGGGTCTATGGCTACACCTTC. It encodes CASSFDRVVGRVYGYTF.